The 11 T cell receptor beta chains in this list originate from one sample, sequenced in a study of blood T cell repertoires in COVID-19. Data came from immunoSEQ multiplex PCR; TCRdb stores just in-frame clones and leaves some out. The sample holds hundreds of thousands of clones, about 87% seen once. The sequencing sample was made of peripheral blood. The receptors come from a human donor in a cohort sampled during active COVID-19.

This chain joins TRBV5-4 and TRBJ2-7; 7 bases align to TRBD1. The CDR3 covers 15 residues. Germline loops: CDR1 SGHNT, CDR2 YYREEE (reference sequence). The V and J ends lost 1 base and 0 bases, in that order; junction bases with no gene match: 4. This CDR3 reads CASSLKGQSSYEQYF. In DNA, the CDR3 is TGTGCCAGCAGCTTGAAGGGACAGTCCTCCTACGAGCAGTACTTC.

This clone was detected ten times or more. The CDR3 DNA follows: TGTGCCAGCAGTTCCCCCGTGCAGGGGGCTGGAAACACCATATATTTT. Protein: CASSSPVQGAGNTIYF. The J gene is TRBJ1-3, the V gene TRBV6-5, with 7 bases fitting TRBD1. The length of the CDR3 is 16 residues. J lost 2 bases, V lost 4 bases, and 8 bases had no gene match. Germline V CDR1 and CDR2: MNHEY, SVGAGI.

This rearrangement joins TRBV10-3 to TRBJ2-7, with TRBD1 matching 9 bases. Per the germline V gene, CDR1 is ENHRY and CDR2 is SYGVKD. J was trimmed by 7 bases and V by 9 bases; bases with no gene match: 10. This CDR3 spans 13 amino acids. The CDR3 spells CAISGQGGKEQYF. The CDR3 DNA reads TGTGCCATTTCGGGACAGGGTGGAAAAGAGCAGTACTTC.

The chain carries TRBV6-4 and TRBJ2-1, with a weak D call TRBD2 (6 bases). Germline V gene lookup returns CDR1 MRHNA and CDR2 SNTAGT. This CDR3 contains 14 residues. V lost 2 bases, J lost 7 bases, and 12 bases lay in between. CDR3 coding DNA: TGTGCCAGCAGTGACGGGGGGAGCTGGAATGAGCAGTTCTTC. It specifies CASSDGGSWNEQFF.

The chain joins TRBV4-1 to TRBJ2-1; 10 bases map to TRBD2. Germline V gene lookup returns CDR1 MGHRA and CDR2 YSYEKL. J gave up 4 bases and V 1 base, and 4 bases lay outside the gene matches. The CDR3 is 16 amino acids. Written as DNA, the CDR3 is TGCGCCAGCAGCCAAGCCGTAGCGGGGGGTTACAATGAGCAGTTCTTC. Its translation is CASSQAVAGGYNEQFF.

The rearrangement joins TRBV6-5 to TRBJ1-5; 8 bases map to TRBD1. The germline gives CDR1 MNHEY, CDR2 SVGAGI. The CDR3 has 13 residues. Losses at the gene ends were 10 bases for V and 5 bases for J; bases not matched to a gene: 7. This chain's CDR3 is CATETGVYQPQHF. CDR3 DNA: TGTGCCACTGAGACAGGGGTGTATCAGCCCCAGCATTTT.

The rearrangement uses TRBV11-2 and TRBJ1-1, with D possibly TRBD1 on 6 matching bases. The V gene's germline CDR1 is SGHAT and CDR2 FQNNGV. The CDR3 runs to 13 residues. Trimming shortened V by 5 bases and J by 8 bases, and 15 bases separated the two germline ends. The CDR3 sequence: CASSDLPGHEAFF. CDR3 DNA sequence: TGTGCCAGCAGCGACCTTCCGGGACACGAAGCTTTCTTT.

The rearrangement links TRBV2 to TRBJ2-1; 14 bases line up with TRBD2. The germline gives CDR1 SNHLY, CDR2 FYNNEI. Unmatched junction bases numbered 6, after V lost 5 bases and J lost 6 bases. The CDR3 spans 16 residues. CDR3 sequence: CASSTGLAGGPNEQFF. As DNA, the CDR3 is TGTGCCAGCAGTACAGGACTAGCGGGGGGACCCAATGAGCAGTTCTTC.

The V gene is TRBV6-1, the J gene TRBJ1-2; 8 bases are shared with TRBD1. This CDR3 has 14 amino acids. J lost 7 bases, V lost 2 bases, and 6 bases had no gene match. Germline V lookup: CDR1 MNHNS, CDR2 SASEGT. In nucleotides, the CDR3 is TGTGCCAGCAGTGAAACGGACAGGGCGGCTGGCTACACCTTC. Translation gives CASSETDRAAGYTF.

This rearrangement joins TRBV6-5 to TRBJ1-2; possible D gene TRBD1, 5 bases. There are 14 residues in the CDR3. V lost 10 bases and J 4 bases, leaving 19 bases between the germline ends. Germline lookup yields CDR1 MNHEY and CDR2 SVGAGI. The CDR3 coding sequence is TGTGCCACCTCCCCCCCGGGGGGTGGCTATGGCTACACCTTC. This codes for CATSPPGGGYGYTF.

The rearrangement uses TRBV20-1 and TRBJ2-1; D is possibly TRBD1 (6 bases). Trimming left V 3 bases short and J 5 bases short, with 23 bases between. CDR3 size: 17 residues. Germline V CDR1 and CDR2: DFQATT, SNEGSKA (reference sequence). CDR3 nucleotides: TGCAGTGCTAGTAGAAGCTGGGACACCGGATTTAACAATGAGCAGTTCTTC. Encoded protein: CSASRSWDTGFNNEQFF.